Included here is one T cell receptor (beta chain) sequence, with context. The data derive from a study of blood T cell repertoires in COVID-19. Turning to the study itself: Samples representing acute and convalescent COVID-19 were sourced from the United States, Italy and Spain. PBMCs, B-cell-depleted T cells, or T cells were the source of the cDNA or gDNA that made up the material.

During active infection, Seattle patients enrolled and were then monitored through disease. Per the original methods: Nucleated cell counts were estimated from reference gene primer amplification. Assay used: immunoSEQ multiplex PCR; TCRdb lists only in-frame clones, some missing. The V and J calls and the clone size are those of that table, but D and trimming were determined from the DNA. Among some 200,000 clones, 94% were seen once, and the ten largest hold about 0.8%. The V and J ends lost 4 bases and 0 bases, in that order; junction bases with no gene match: 4. The CDR3 sequence is 15 residues long. CDR1 SQVTM and CDR2 ANQGSEA come from the germline V gene.

Material for sequencing was peripheral blood. The chain is built from TRBV29-1 and TRBJ2-3, with 10 bases matching TRBD1. This TCR derives from a young man with COVID-19, enrolled during active disease. The CDR3 DNA reads TGCAGCGTTGGGACAGGGGGTTATAGCACAGATACGCAGTATTTT. It encodes CSVGTGGYSTDTQYF.